The clone carrying this T cell receptor (beta chain) has only a few counts. The data stem from a study of blood T cells in healthy people across ages. Combining a sample-barcoded 5' primer with a J-beta primer mix, a second PCR ran for about 6 to 12 cycles. TCRdb fed the 5' RACE reads into MiXCR, producing one record per CDR3 protein. The repertoire holds 600,000 to 900,000 distinct CDR3 sequences, under 30% seen once, with about 3% in the top ten. The CDR3 runs 16 residues. The J segment lost 6 bases and the V segment lost 6 bases, leaving 12 bases of the junction unmatched. Germline values: CDR1 MDHEN, CDR2 SYDVKM. This sample also belongs to another study, concerning T cells of mothers and their children.

Material: blood. V gene TRBV28 combines with J gene TRBJ2-3; 10 bases are a match to TRBD2. This receptor was obtained from a boy aged 5 to 17 in good health. CDR3 DNA: TGTGCCAGCAGCTCAGAGGCCCTAGCGGGGGTGGATACGCAGTATTTT. It translates to CASSSEALAGVDTQYF.